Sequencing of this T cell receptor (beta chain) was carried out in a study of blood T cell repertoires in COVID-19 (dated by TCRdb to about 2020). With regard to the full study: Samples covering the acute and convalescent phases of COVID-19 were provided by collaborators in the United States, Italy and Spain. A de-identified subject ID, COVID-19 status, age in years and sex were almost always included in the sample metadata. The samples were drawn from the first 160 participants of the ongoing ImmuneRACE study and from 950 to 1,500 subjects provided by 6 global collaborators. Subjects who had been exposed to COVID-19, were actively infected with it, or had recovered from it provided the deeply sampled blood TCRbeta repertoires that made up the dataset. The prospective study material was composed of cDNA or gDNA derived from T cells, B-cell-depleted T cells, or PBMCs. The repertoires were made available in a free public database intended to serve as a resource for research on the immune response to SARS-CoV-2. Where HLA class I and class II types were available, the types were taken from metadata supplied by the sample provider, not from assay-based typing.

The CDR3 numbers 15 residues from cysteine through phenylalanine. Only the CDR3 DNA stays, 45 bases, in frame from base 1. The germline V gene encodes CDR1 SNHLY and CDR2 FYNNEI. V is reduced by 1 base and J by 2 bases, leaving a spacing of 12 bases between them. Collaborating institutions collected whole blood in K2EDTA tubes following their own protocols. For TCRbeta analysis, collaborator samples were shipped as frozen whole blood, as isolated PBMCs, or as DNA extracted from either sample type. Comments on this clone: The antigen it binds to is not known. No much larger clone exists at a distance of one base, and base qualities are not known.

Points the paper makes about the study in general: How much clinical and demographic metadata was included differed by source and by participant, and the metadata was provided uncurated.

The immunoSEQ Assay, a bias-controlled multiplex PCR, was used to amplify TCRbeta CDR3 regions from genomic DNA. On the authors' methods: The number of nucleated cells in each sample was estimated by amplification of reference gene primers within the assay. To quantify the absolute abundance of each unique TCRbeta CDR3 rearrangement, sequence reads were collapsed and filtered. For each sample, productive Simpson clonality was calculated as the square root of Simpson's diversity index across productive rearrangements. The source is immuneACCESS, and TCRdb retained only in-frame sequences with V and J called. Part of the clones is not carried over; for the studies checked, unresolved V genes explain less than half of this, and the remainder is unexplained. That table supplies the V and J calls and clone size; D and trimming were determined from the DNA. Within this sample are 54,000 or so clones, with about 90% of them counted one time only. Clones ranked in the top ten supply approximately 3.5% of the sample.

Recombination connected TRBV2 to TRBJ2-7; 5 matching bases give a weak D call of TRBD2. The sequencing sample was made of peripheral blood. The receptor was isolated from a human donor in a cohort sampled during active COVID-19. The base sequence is TGTGCCAGCAGTGAAGAGAGCGGACCCCCCTACGAGCAGTACTTC. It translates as CASSEESGPPYEQYF.